Listed below are T cell receptor beta chains from one sample, sequenced in a study of T-cell reconstitution after alpha-beta-depleted transplantation in children. Using its own MiXCR run on the PCR reads, TCRdb lists one record per CDR3 protein. The sample comprises about 280,000 distinct CDR3 sequences, 9.5% to 13% of which are singletons, and about 25% rests with the top ten. The sample was peripheral blood, taken 180 days after TCRalphabeta/CD19-depleted stem cell transplant. Source of these receptors: a male patient aged 2 to 10 who had a stem cell transplant for chronic granulomatous disease, so the T cells may come from the graft donor. The CDR3 runs from the conserved cysteine through the conserved F or W. The D gene is left open where the match is weak. The size field is filled for only some rows; it gives once, few, many or a size class.

J | V | size | D | CDR3 | DNA
TRBJ1-2 | TRBV12-5 | many | TRBD1 | CASGPTGANYGYTF | TGTGCTAGTGGTCCAACAGGGGCTAACTATGGCTACACCTTC
TRBJ2-3 | TRBV29-1 | many | NA | CSVGILVSDTQYF | TGCAGCGTTGGAATACTAGTAAGCGATACGCAGTATTTT
TRBJ2-7 | TRBV12-3/TRBV12-4 | many | NA | CASSLNNEQYF | TGTGCCAGCAGCCTGAATAACGAGCAGTACTTC
TRBJ2-3 | TRBV15 | few | TRBD2 | CATSRALAGEKEDTDTQYF | TGTGCCACCAGCAGAGCACTAGCGGGGGAAAAGGAAGACACAGATACGCAGTATTTT
TRBJ2-4 | TRBV12-3/TRBV12-4 | many | NA | CASSRRGVAKNIQYF | TGTGCCAGCAGTCGGAGGGGGGTAGCCAAAAACATTCAGTACTTC
TRBJ2-7 | TRBV7-9 | many | TRBD2 | CASSFPLAGGGEQYF | TGTGCCAGCAGCTTCCCACTAGCGGGAGGTGGTGAGCAGTACTTC
TRBJ1-5 | TRBV10-3 | many | TRBD1 | CAISPWDRDSNQPQHF | TGTGCCATCAGCCCTTGGGACAGGGATAGCAATCAGCCCCAGCATTTT
TRBJ2-7 | TRBV20-1 | NA | NA | CSARRGGDTSYEQYF | TGCAGTGCCCGGAGGGGGGGAGACACCTCCTACGAGCAGTACTTC
TRBJ2-3 | TRBV12-3/TRBV12-4 | many | NA | CASSLDSTQTDTQYF | TGTGCCAGCAGTTTAGACAGTACCCAGACAGATACGCAGTATTTT
TRBJ2-1 | TRBV20-1 | many | NA | CSAPSRAQQFF | TGCAGTGCTCCCTCGCGCGCTCAGCAGTTCTTC
TRBJ2-2 | TRBV28 | many | TRBD1 | CASKWDRGHGELFF | TGTGCCAGCAAATGGGACAGGGGGCACGGGGAGCTGTTTTTT
TRBJ1-5 | TRBV6-6 | many | TRBD1 | CASRAGTAPWGNQPQHF | TGTGCCAGCAGGGCCGGGACAGCGCCTTGGGGAAACCAGCCCCAGCATTTT
TRBJ2-3 | TRBV18 | many | NA | CASSPLRGNTDTQYF | TGTGCCAGCTCACCACTCCGGGGTAACACAGATACGCAGTATTTT
TRBJ2-1 | TRBV12-3/TRBV12-4 | few | NA | CASRPGFPETNNEQFF | TGTGCCAGCAGGCCAGGGTTTCCAGAAACCAACAATGAGCAGTTCTTC
TRBJ1-2 | TRBV6-1 | many | TRBD1 | CASSRDRGYGYTF | TGTGCCAGCAGTCGCGACAGGGGCTATGGCTACACCTTC
TRBJ2-3 | TRBV3-1 | many | NA | CASSPPGPTDRDTQYF | TGTGCCAGCAGCCCTCCGGGACCCACGGACCGGGATACGCAGTATTTT
TRBJ2-3 | TRBV20-1 | many | TRBD1 | CSARADRAHTDTQYF | TGCAGTGCTAGAGCGGACAGGGCCCACACAGATACGCAGTATTTT
TRBJ2-1 | TRBV9 | many | TRBD2 | CASSPTSGEPNEQFF | TGTGCCAGCAGCCCAACTAGCGGGGAGCCTAATGAGCAGTTCTTC
TRBJ2-1 | TRBV7-2 | many | NA | CASSLRSAGYNEQFF | TGTGCCAGCAGCTTAAGGAGCGCGGGCTACAATGAGCAGTTCTTC
TRBJ2-5 | TRBV7-9 | many | NA | CASSLQGMETQYF | TGTGCCAGCAGCTTACAGGGGATGGAGACCCAGTACTTC